This entry features one T cell receptor (beta chain) sequence. Its specificity is not known. These data belong to a study of T cell responses to AZD1222 COVID-19 vaccine. Study results and limitations: Donors were mostly white British, more females; clonal diversity possibly underestimated. Only a handful of AZD1222 recipients, several in all, had baseline seropositivity. Close to half of spike-specific TCRs reportedly recognize unmutated variant regions. All repertoire sampling was performed exclusively after the peak T cell response.

The CDR3 runs to 11 residues. Trimming left V 0 bases short and J 10 bases short, with 4 bases between. CDR1 is ENHRY and CDR2 is SYGVKD in the germline V gene. Sequenced by immunoSEQ multiplex PCR; TCRdb stores in-frame clones only, minus some. The sample includes around 150,000 clones, about nine tenths of them seen just once. V gene TRBV10-3 combines with J gene TRBJ2-1; no reliable D call. This specimen was peripheral blood, taken 28 days after the second AZD1222 dose. This sequence was found in an adult who received the AZD1222 COVID-19 vaccine. The CDR3 sequence: CAISESWEQFF. The CDR3 nucleotides are TGTGCCATCAGTGAGTCGTGGGAGCAGTTCTTC.